Listed below are T cell receptor beta chains from one sample, sequenced in a study of OX40 agonist ivuxolimab in advanced cancers. Sequencing used immunoSEQ multiplex PCR; TCRdb keeps in-frame clones, though not all of them. The sample contains some 64,000 clones, 87% of which appear only once. The sample consisted of CD4+ or CD8+ T cells sorted from blood, taken in a trial of the OX40 agonist ivuxolimab. The receptors stem from an adult with an advanced solid tumor such as melanoma, head and neck, liver or kidney cancer. Both conserved end residues are part of each CDR3. D genes are given only for firm matches. The size of a clone is reported for some rows only, either as once, few or many, or as a class for expanded clones.

cdr3_aa,cdr3_nt,clone_size,j_call,d_call,v_call
CASSLDRGAETQYF,TGTGCCAGCAGCTTGGACAGGGGGGCGGAGACCCAGTACTTC,-,TRBJ2-5,TRBD1,TRBV7-3
CASRPGRPLYTF,TGTGCCAGCAGGCCGGGACGACCCCTTTACACCTTC,-,TRBJ1-2,-,TRBV6-6
CASSEYSRGGAGGYTF,TGTGCCAGCAGTGAATATTCCAGGGGGGGGGCAGGTGGCTACACCTTC,-,TRBJ1-2,TRBD1,TRBV25-1
CATSRGQGSYNEQFF,TGTGCCACCAGCAGAGGACAGGGGTCCTACAATGAGCAGTTCTTC,-,TRBJ2-1,TRBD1,TRBV15
CASSLGPGQNQETQYF,TGTGCCAGCAGCTTAGGCCCGGGACAGAACCAAGAGACCCAGTACTTC,once,TRBJ2-5,TRBD1,TRBV7-8
CASSLVRGARADTQYF,TGCGCCAGCAGCTTGGTTCGGGGGGCGCGGGCAGATACGCAGTATTTT,-,TRBJ2-3,-,TRBV5-1
CASSQIETDTQYF,TGCGCCAGCAGCCAAATAGAGACAGATACGCAGTATTTT,-,TRBJ2-3,-,TRBV4-1
CASSPQYPLSSTQYF,TGTGCCAGCAGCCCCCAATACCCTCTTTCTTCTACGCAGTATTTT,-,TRBJ2-3,-,TRBV14
CASSDRDRGVVADTQYF,TGTGCCAGCAGCGACCGGGACAGGGGGGTTGTGGCAGATACGCAGTATTTT,-,TRBJ2-3,TRBD1,TRBV7-2
CASSVGTGGNTIYF,TGTGCCAGCAGCGTCGGGACAGGCGGAAACACCATATATTTT,-,TRBJ1-3,TRBD1,TRBV9
CASSTTRQGGGYTF,TGTGCCAGTAGTACCACCCGACAGGGGGGAGGCTACACCTTC,-,TRBJ1-2,TRBD1,TRBV19
CAWSVRVNYGYTF,TGTGCCTGGAGTGTACGTGTGAACTATGGCTACACCTTC,-,TRBJ1-2,-,TRBV30
CASGLQSFGRELRWNTGELFF,TGTGCTAGTGGTTTACAAAGTTTCGGGCGGGAGCTAAGGTGGAACACCGGGGAGCTGTTTTTT,-,TRBJ2-2,TRBD2,TRBV12-5
CASSYRLAGGDNEQFF,TGTGCCAGCAGTTACCGACTAGCGGGAGGAGATAATGAGCAGTTCTTC,-,TRBJ2-1,TRBD2,TRBV6-6
CASSFDSYNEQFF,TGTGCCAGCAGCTTCGACTCATACAATGAGCAGTTCTTC,-,TRBJ2-1,-,TRBV5-6
CAWSRPGAGKHEQYF,TGTGCCTGGAGCCGCCCAGGGGCAGGGAAACACGAGCAGTACTTC,-,TRBJ2-7,-,TRBV30
CAISSQGEGYGYTF,TGTGCCATCAGCTCACAGGGTGAGGGCTATGGCTACACCTTC,-,TRBJ1-2,-,TRBV10-3
CASSQDRDLGELFF,TGCGCCAGCAGCCAAGATAGAGACCTCGGGGAGCTGTTTTTT,-,TRBJ2-2,-,TRBV4-1
CASSPDGLVREQYF,TGTGCCAGCAGCCCGGACGGCCTAGTCCGCGAGCAGTACTTC,-,TRBJ2-7,-,TRBV7-2
CASSRLAGSSSYNEQFF,TGCGCCAGCAGCCGGTTAGCGGGAAGTAGCTCCTACAATGAGCAGTTCTTC,-,TRBJ2-1,TRBD2,TRBV4-3
CASSSLRDLSYNEQFF,TGTGCCAGCAGCTCCCTTCGGGACCTCTCCTACAATGAGCAGTTCTTC,-,TRBJ2-1,-,TRBV11-2
CASSLGWRAEQYF,TGTGCCAGCAGCTTAGGGTGGAGGGCCGAGCAGTACTTC,-,TRBJ2-7,-,TRBV7-2
CASSALPVSSYNEQFF,TGTGCCAGCAGTGCGCTTCCTGTGAGCTCCTACAATGAGCAGTTCTTC,-,TRBJ2-1,-,TRBV6-1
CASSLAGSSYNEQFF,TGCGCCAGCAGCTTAGCGGGGAGCTCCTACAATGAGCAGTTCTTC,once,TRBJ2-1,TRBD2,TRBV5-1
CASKTSGNADTQYF,TGTGCCAGTAAGACTAGCGGTAACGCAGATACGCAGTATTTT,-,TRBJ2-3,TRBD2,TRBV19
CSVSQGYQETQYF,TGCAGCGTTTCCCAGGGGTACCAAGAGACCCAGTACTTC,-,TRBJ2-5,-,TRBV29-1